The source of this T cell receptor (beta chain) is a study of T cell repertoires in cytomegalovirus infection. TCRdb re-analysed the reads in MiXCR, keeping a single row per CDR3 protein. The sample includes hundreds of thousands of distinct CDR3 sequences, approximately 46% of them seen just once. The CDR3 sequence is 17 residues long. Germline CDR1 and CDR2: MNHNY and SVGAGI (reference sequence). With V trimmed by 2 bases and J by 4 bases, 8 bases remained unmatched. A remark on this clonotype: Its antigen is unknown.

The chain combines TRBV6-6 with TRBJ2-1; 10 nucleotides agree with TRBD2. Sequences were derived from cultured PBMCs, sampled from culture after CMV antigen stimulation. The receptor comes from a human donor in good health (CMV status not recorded). Some clones in this sample may be carry-over from other donors' samples. DNA for the CDR3: TGTGCCAGCAGTTACGCCCCGACTAGCGGGCCATACAATGAGCAGTTCTTC. The encoded protein is CASSYAPTSGPYNEQFF.